This T cell receptor beta chain was profiled in a study of neurological immune-mediated disorders. Study-wide results and limits: Healthy controls had more TCR clonal expansion than multiple sclerosis, which showed the least, whereas HTLV-1-associated myelopathy showed the most. With the multiple sclerosis repertoire cluster, none of the clinical or MRI features showed an association. When repertoires were grouped phylogenetically, those of 18 of 34 multiple sclerosis patients fell into one related-CDR3 cluster, a possible signature.

This clonotype was counted ten times or more. What it binds is not known. Germline values: CDR1 SGHRS, CDR2 YFSETQ. Trimming took 0 bases from V and 4 from J, leaving 18 bases between them. CDR3 size: 17 residues. Template-switch 5'RACE cDNA synthesis added a 10-nucleotide unique molecular identifier. TCRdb passed the 5' RACE reads through MiXCR, listing each CDR3 protein once. Of 52,000 or so distinct CDR3 sequences in the sample, just under 4% were seen once. The TCR was taken from a woman aged 35 to 49 with multiple sclerosis. The chain joins TRBV5-1 to TRBJ2-3; TRBD2 might be the D (7 bases). Specimen: CD4+ T cells from blood. The CDR3 DNA is TGCGCCAGCAGCTTGGCCTCACGGGGGGCGCGCGCAGATACGCAGTATTTT. Amino acids: CASSLASRGARADTQYF.